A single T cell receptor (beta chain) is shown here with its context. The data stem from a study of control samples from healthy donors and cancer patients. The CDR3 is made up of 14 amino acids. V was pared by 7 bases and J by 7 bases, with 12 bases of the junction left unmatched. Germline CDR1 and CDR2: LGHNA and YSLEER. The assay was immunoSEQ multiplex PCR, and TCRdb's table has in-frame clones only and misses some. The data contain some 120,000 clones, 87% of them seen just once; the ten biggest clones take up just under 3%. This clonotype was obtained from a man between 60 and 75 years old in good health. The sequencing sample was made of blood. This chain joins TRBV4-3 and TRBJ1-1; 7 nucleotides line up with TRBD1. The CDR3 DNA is TGCGCCAGCACTTTGGGGGACAACAGGGGTGAAGCTTTCTTT. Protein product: CASTLGDNRGEAFF.